This TCR beta chain was recorded in a study of cytomegalovirus exposure and HLA in healthy donors. Comments on this clone: The antigen is not known.

The donors gave bone marrow, and they were healthy. This donor's file did not include a recorded CMV serostatus. Findings and caveats of the study: Most TCR sequences proved rare, with some public TCRs found in many donors. Common viral pathogens seemed, in a later analysis, to connect with several of the most significant clusters.

With 60 Vbeta and 13 Jbeta primers, the PCR was carried out. The method was immunoSEQ multiplex PCR; TCRdb's version includes in-frame clones alone and lacks a portion of them. The sample has approximately 100,000 clones, about 79% seen once. V lost 4 bases and J lost 2, with 9 bases in between. Looked up from germline, CDR1 is SGDLS and CDR2 is YYNGEE. The CDR3 is made up of 14 amino acids. The specimen was PBMCs. This TCR derives from a human donor in good health. The chain employs TRBV9 and TRBJ1-4, with D hard to call. Written as DNA, the CDR3 is TGTGCCAGCAGCTGGGAGGCGACTAATGAAAAACTGTTTTTT. Translated: CASSWEATNEKLFF.